This TCR beta chain was profiled in a study of human T cells and chemical hapten exposure. For the study at large: Weekly scalp doses of diphenylcyclopropenone were given to patients during the approximately 25-week study. Broader study findings: Because they had alopecia, donors may respond immunologically unlike healthy people.

TCRdb redid the calling of the RACE reads with MiXCR, one entry per CDR3 protein. This sample has about 80,000 distinct CDR3 sequences, with approximately 15% found just once. On this clonotype: What it recognizes is unknown.

Germline CDR1 SQVTM, CDR2 ANQGSEA. This CDR3 region has 12 residues. The V end lost 6 bases, the J end lost 4 bases, and 10 bases lay between the germline ends. Time point described: pre-sensitization, week 0. This sample's treatment: therapeutic diphenylcyclopropenone sensitization with weekly scalp DPC. This receptor was taken from a woman aged 50 to 60 with alopecia areata. Some clones in this sample may be carry-over from other donors' samples. This sequence joins TRBV29-1 and TRBJ1-5; tentatively, D is TRBD1 (6 bases). Sequences were derived from whole blood, sampled in connection with sensitization to the hapten diphenylcyclopropenone (DPC). The CDR3 loop is CSVRTANQPQHF. DNA of the CDR3: TGCAGCGTACGGACAGCGAATCAGCCCCAGCATTTT. Variable domain in full (rest from reference TRBV29-1 and TRBJ1-5): SAVISQKPSRDICQRGTSLTIQCQVDSQVTMMFWYRQQPGQSLTLIATANQGSEATYESGFVIDKFPISRPNLTFSTLTVSNMSPEDSSIYLCSVRTANQPQHFGDGTRLSIL.